This TCR beta chain derives from a study of blood T cell repertoires in COVID-19. About the study: The United States, Italy and Spain provided the acute and convalescent COVID-19 samples. The analysed material was cDNA or gDNA that came from T cells, B-cell-depleted T cells, or PBMCs.

As originally analysed: Reference gene primers were amplified, and this amplification served to estimate nucleated cell counts. The method was immunoSEQ multiplex PCR; TCRdb's version includes in-frame clones alone and lacks a portion of them. From that table come the V and J calls and clone size; the DNA was used to work out D and trimming. Among around 190,000 clones listed, roughly four fifths were seen once. J gave up 6 bases and V 7 bases, and 6 bases lay outside the gene matches. This CDR3 comprises 14 residues. The germline gives CDR1 MDHEN, CDR2 SYDVKM. This sequence originates from a woman in her forties or fifties with acute or convalescent COVID-19. Material: peripheral blood. This chain uses TRBV28 with TRBJ2-2; 9 nucleotides match TRBD1. CDR3 coding DNA: TGTGCCAGCATGAGACAGGGGGTCGCCGGGGAGCTGTTTTTT. This codes for CASMRQGVAGELFF.